Below, 3 T cell receptor beta chains from the same sample are listed, as sequenced in a study of cytomegalovirus exposure and HLA in healthy donors. It was with 60 Vbeta and 13 Jbeta primers that the PCR ran. Sequenced by immunoSEQ multiplex PCR; TCRdb stores in-frame clones only, minus some. The table records 110,000 or so clones, 82% of them present only once. Sequenced input: PBMCs. The receptors here all came from a woman aged 18-30 years in good health and CMV-seronegative.

The rearrangement joins TRBV29-1 to TRBJ1-2; D is unclear. CDR3 length: 12 amino acids. CDR1 SQVTM and CDR2 ANQGSEA come from the germline V gene. Trimming removed 5 bases at V and 4 bases at J, with 11 bases between. This chain's CDR3 is CSVLSASYGYTF. Written as DNA, the CDR3 is TGCAGCGTTCTATCAGCGTCCTATGGCTACACCTTC.

The rearrangement uses TRBV29-1 and TRBJ2-5, with 11 positions matching TRBD2. CDR1 and CDR2 (germline): SQVTM, ANQGSEA. The CDR3 has 16 residues. V lost 1 base and J lost 0; bases outside the gene matches: 4. CDR3 in amino acids: CSVEGGTSGDQETQYF. CDR3 nucleotide sequence: TGCAGCGTTGAAGGAGGGACTAGCGGAGACCAAGAGACCCAGTACTTC. The variable domain in full, with the rest retrieved from reference TRBV29-1 and TRBJ2-5, is SAVISQKPSRDICQRGTSLTIQCQVDSQVTMMFWYRQQPGQSLTLIATANQGSEATYESGFVIDKFPISRPNLTFSTLTVSNMSPEDSSIYLCSVEGGTSGDQETQYFGPGTRLLVL.

The chain employs TRBV7-2 and TRBJ2-7; TRBD2 agrees at 10 bases. J was trimmed by 6 bases and V by 2 bases; bases with no gene match: 7. There are 15 residues in the CDR3. Germline lookup yields CDR1 SGHTA and CDR2 FQGNSA. The CDR3 protein is CASSLKSGGAGEQYV. The CDR3 nucleotides are TGTGCCAGCAGCTTAAAAAGCGGGGGGGCGGGCGAGCAGTACGTC.